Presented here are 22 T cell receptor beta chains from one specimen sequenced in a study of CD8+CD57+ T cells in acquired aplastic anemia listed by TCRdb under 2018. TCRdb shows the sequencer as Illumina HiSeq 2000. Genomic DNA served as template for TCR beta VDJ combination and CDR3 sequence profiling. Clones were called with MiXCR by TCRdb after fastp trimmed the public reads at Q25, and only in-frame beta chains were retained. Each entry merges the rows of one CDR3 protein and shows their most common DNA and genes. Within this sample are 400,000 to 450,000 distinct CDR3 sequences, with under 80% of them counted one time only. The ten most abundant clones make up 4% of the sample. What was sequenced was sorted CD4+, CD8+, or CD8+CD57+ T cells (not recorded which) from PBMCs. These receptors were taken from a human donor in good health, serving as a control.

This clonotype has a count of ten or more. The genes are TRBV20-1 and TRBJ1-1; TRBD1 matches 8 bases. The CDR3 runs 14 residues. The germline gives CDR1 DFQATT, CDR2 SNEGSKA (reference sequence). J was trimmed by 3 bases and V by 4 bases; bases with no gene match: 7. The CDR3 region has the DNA TGCAGTGCTATAATAACAGGGGGGGACACTGAAGCTTTCTTT. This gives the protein CSAIITGGDTEAFF.

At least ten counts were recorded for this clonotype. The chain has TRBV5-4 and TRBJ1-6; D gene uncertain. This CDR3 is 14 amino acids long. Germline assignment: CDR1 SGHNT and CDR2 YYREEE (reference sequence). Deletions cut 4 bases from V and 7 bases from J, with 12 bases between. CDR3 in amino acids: CASSLVTENSPLHF. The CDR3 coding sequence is TGTGCCAGCAGCCTTGTTACAGAAAATTCACCCCTCCACTTT.

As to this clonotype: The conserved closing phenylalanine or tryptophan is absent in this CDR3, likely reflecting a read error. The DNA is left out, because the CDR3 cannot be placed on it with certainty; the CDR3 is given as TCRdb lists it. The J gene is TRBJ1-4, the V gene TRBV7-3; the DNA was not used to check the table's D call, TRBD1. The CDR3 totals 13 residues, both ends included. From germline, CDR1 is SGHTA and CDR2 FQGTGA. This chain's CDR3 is CASSSLETGTGSV.

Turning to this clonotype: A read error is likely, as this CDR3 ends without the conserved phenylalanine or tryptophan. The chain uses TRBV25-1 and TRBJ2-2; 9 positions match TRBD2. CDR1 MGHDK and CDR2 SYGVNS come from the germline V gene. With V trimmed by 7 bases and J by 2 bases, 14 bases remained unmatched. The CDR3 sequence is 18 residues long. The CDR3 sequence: CASTDWGLAGTNTGELFL. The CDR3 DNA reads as TGTGCCAGCACCGACTGGGGGCTAGCGGGGACAAACACCGGGGAGCTGTTTTTG.

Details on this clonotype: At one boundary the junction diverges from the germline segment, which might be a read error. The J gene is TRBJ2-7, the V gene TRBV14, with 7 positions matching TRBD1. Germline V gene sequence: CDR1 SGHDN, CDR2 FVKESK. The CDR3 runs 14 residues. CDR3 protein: CASSLEQGRGEHYF. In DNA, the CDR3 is TGTGCCAGCAGCCTTGAACAGGGGCGCGGAGAGCATTACTTC.

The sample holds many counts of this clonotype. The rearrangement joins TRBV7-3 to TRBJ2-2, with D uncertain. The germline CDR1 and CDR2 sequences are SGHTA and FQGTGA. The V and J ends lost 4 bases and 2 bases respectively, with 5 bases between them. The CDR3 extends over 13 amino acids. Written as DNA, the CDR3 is TGTGCCAGCAGCTCCAGTAACACCGGGGAGCTGTTTTTT. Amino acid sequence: CASSSSNTGELFF.

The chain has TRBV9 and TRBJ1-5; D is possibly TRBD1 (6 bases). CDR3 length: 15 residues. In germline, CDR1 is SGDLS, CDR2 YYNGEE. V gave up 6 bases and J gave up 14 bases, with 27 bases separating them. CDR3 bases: TGTGCCAGCACCCCGTTAACAGGGCCTGGGGACACCGAGCATTTT. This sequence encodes CASTPLTGPGDTEHF.

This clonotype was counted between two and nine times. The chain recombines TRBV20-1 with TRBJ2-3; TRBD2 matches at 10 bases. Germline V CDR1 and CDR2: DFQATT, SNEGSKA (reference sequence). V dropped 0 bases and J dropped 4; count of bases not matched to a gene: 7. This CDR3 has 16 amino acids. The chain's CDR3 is CSARDNLAGDADTQYF. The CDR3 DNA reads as TGCAGTGCTAGAGATAATCTAGCGGGGGATGCAGATACGCAGTATTTT.

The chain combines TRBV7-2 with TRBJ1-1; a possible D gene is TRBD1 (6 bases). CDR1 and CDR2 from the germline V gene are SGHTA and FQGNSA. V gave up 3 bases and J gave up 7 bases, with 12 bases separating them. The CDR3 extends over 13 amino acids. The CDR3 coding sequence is TGTGCCAGCAGCTTGGGGCAGGGGAATGAAGCTTTCTTT. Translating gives CASSLGQGNEAFF. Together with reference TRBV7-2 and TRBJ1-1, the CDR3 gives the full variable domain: GAGVSQSPSNKVTEKGKDVELRCDPISGHTALYWYRQSLGQGLEFLIYFQGNSAPDKSGLPSDRFSAERTGGSVSTLTIQRTQQEDSAVYLCASSLGQGNEAFFGQGTRLTVV.

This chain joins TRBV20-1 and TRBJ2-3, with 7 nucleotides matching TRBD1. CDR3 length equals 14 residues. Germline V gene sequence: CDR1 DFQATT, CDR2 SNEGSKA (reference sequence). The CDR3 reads CSVEGTESTDTQYF. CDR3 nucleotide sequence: TGCAGCGTTGAAGGGACAGAGAGCACAGATACGCAGTATTTT.

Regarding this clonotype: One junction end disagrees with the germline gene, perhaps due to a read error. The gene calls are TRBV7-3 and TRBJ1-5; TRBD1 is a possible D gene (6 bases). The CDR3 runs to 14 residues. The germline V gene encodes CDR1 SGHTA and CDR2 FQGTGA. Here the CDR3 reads CASSLAGADTQHFF. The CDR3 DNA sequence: TGTGCCAGCAGCTTAGCAGGGGCAGACACCCAGCACTTCTTT. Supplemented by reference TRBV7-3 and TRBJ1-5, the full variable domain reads GAGVSQTPSNKVTEKGKYVELRCDPISGHTALYWYRQSLGQGPEFLIYFQGTGAADDSGLPNDRFFAVRPEGSVSTLKIQRTERGDSAVYLCASSLAGADTQHFFGDGTRLSIL.

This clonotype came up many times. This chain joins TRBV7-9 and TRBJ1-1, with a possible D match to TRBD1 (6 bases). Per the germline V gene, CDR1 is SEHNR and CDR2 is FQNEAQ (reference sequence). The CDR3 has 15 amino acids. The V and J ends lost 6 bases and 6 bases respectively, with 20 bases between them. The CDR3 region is CASSFQFGTLSEAFF. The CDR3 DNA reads TGTGCCAGCAGTTTTCAATTCGGGACACTATCTGAAGCTTTCTTT.

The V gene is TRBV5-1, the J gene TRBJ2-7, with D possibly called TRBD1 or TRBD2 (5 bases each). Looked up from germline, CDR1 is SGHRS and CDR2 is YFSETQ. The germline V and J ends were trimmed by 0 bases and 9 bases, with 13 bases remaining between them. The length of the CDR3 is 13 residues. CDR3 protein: CASSLAGDGMQYF. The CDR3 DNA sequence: TGCGCCAGCAGCTTGGCCGGGGACGGCATGCAGTACTTC.

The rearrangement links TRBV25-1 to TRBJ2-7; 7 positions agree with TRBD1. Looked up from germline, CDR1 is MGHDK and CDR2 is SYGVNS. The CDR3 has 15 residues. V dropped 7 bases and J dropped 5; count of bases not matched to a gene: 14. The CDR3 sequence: CASTKSGTVINEQYF. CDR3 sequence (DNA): TGTGCCAGCACAAAGTCCGGGACAGTTATCAACGAGCAGTACTTC.

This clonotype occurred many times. Written as DNA, the CDR3 is TGTGCCAGCAGCCCACCGGGACAGGGTTTTCGGTATGGCTACACCTTC. Residues: CASSPPGQGFRYGYTF. This chain uses TRBV11-2 with TRBJ1-2, with TRBD1 identical over 9 bases. J lost 5 bases, V lost 5 bases, and 12 bases had no gene match. Germline assignment: CDR1 SGHAT and CDR2 FQNNGV. This CDR3 is built from 16 residues.

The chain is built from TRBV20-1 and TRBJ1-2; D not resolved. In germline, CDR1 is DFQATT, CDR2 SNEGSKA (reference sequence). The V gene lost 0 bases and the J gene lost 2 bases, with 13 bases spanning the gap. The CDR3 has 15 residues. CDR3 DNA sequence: TGCAGTGCTAGAGATCGGGAGACCGGGAACTATGGCTACACCTTC. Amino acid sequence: CSARDRETGNYGYTF.

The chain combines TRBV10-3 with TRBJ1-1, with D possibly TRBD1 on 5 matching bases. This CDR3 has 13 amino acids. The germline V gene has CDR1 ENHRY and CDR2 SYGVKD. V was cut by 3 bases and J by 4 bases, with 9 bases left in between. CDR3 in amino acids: CAISEGVSTEAFF. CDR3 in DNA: TGTGCCATCAGTGAAGGGGTAAGCACTGAAGCTTTCTTT.

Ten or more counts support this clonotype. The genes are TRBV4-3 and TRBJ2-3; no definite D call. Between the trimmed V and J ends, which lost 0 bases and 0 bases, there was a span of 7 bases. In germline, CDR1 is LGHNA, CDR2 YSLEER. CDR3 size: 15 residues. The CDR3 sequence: CASSQDRPSTDTQYF. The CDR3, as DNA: TGCGCCAGCAGCCAAGACAGGCCTAGCACAGATACGCAGTATTTT.

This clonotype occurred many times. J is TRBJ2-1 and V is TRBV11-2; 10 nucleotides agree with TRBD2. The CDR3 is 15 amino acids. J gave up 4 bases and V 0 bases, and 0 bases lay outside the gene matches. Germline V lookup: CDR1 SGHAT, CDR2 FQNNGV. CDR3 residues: CASSLEAGGYNEQFF. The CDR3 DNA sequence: TGTGCCAGCAGCTTAGAAGCGGGGGGGTACAATGAGCAGTTCTTC.

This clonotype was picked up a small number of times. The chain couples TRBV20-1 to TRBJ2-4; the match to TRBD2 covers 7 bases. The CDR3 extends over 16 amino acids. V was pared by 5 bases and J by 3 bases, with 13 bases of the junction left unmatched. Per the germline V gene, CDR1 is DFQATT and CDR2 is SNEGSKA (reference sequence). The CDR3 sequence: CSAPGRREQDKNIQYF. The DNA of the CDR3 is TGCAGTGCTCCCGGGAGGAGGGAACAGGACAAAAACATTCAGTACTTC.

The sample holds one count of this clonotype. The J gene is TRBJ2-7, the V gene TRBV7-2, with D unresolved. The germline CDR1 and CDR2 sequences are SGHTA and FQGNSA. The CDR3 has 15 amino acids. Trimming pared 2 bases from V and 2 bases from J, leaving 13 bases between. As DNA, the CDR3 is TGTGCCAGCAGCTTAATAGAGATCGGGCCCTACGAGCAGTACTTC. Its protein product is CASSLIEIGPYEQYF. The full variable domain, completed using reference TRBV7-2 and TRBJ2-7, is GAGVSQSPSNKVTEKGKDVELRCDPISGHTALYWYRQSLGQGLEFLIYFQGNSAPDKSGLPSDRFSAERTGGSVSTLTIQRTQQEDSAVYLCASSLIEIGPYEQYFGPGTRLTVT.

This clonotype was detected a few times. CDR3 protein: CASSQGPDSSGNTIYF. The CDR3 DNA follows: TGCGCCAGCAGCCAAGGGCCGGACAGCTCTGGAAACACCATATATTTT. The chain couples TRBV4-3 to TRBJ1-3; TRBD1 is a possible D gene (6 bases). The CDR3 spans 16 residues. Looked up from germline, CDR1 is LGHNA and CDR2 is YSLEER. The germline V and J ends were trimmed by 1 base and 0 bases, with 10 bases remaining between them.